The T cell receptor beta chain under discussion was sequenced for a study of shared clonotypes between healthy human individuals. Study-wide context: Each donor contributed plates that comprised three CD4 naive, three CD4 memory, two CD8 naive and one CD8 memory. General observations from the study: Unshared clonotypes carried lower generation probabilities than those common to all four donors. Roughly 4.7% was the fraction of naive CD4 clonotypes found shared across several donors.

V was cut by 6 bases and J by 4 bases, with 13 bases left in between. Germline assignment: CDR1 SGHAT and CDR2 FQNNGV. This CDR3 has 13 residues. An even split of each subset's genomic DNA across several immunoSEQ plates was performed. Some clones are missing from TCRdb's copy, which holds only in-frame ones; the method was immunoSEQ multiplex PCR. The table has more than 2,000,000 clones, around nine tenths seen once. Worth noting for this clone: Antigen: not known.

The chain recombines TRBV11-2 with TRBJ2-7; D gene unclear. The sequence was collected from a young man in good health. Sequenced input: naive CD4+ T cells sorted from blood. Subset here: CD45RA+ positively selected. CDR3 sequence: CASSPSSSYEQYF. The CDR3 DNA reads TGTGCCAGCAGTCCATCTAGTTCTTACGAGCAGTACTTC.